Each of the 23 T cell receptor beta chains below was sequenced from the same sample in a study of shared clonotypes between healthy human individuals. Generated by immunoSEQ multiplex PCR, the TCRdb table keeps only in-frame clones and is missing some. The table shows around 2.1 million clones, with approximately 94% occurring only once. Positively selected for CCR7, the CD45RO-negative cells used as naive CD8 cells excluded terminally differentiated effector memory CD45RA+ cells. The sample was naive CD8+ T cells from PBMCs. The receptors derive from a young man in good health. Some clones in this sample may be carry-over from other donors' samples.

Concerning this clone itself: Within the sample, other DNA sequences also encode this same CDR3. The chain recombines TRBV28 with TRBJ2-7; TRBD2 matches at 12 bases. The V gene's germline CDR1 is MDHEN and CDR2 SYDVKM. The CDR3 loop spans 15 amino acids. V trimming: 4 bases; J trimming: 3 bases; junction bases outside the gene matches: 4. The CDR3 DNA sequence: TGTGCCAGCAGTTCCTGGACTAGCGGGATCTACGAGCAGTACTTC. Translated, it gives CASSSWTSGIYEQYF.

The chain carries TRBV29-1 and TRBJ2-2; 10 bases align to TRBD2. The CDR3 runs to 16 residues. From germline, CDR1 is SQVTM and CDR2 ANQGSEA. Germline trimming cut 6 bases from V and 8 bases from J; bases unmatched to any gene: 15. The CDR3 here is CSVVSGTSDPGGELFF. In nucleotides, the CDR3 is TGCAGCGTCGTTTCGGGGACTAGCGACCCGGGGGGGGAGCTGTTTTTT.

CDR3: CATSLGREVDEQYF. CDR3 sequence (DNA): TGTGCCACCTCCTTGGGCAGGGAGGTCGACGAGCAGTACTTC. V usage is TRBV19 and J usage is TRBJ2-7; a possible D gene is TRBD2 (6 bases). Per the germline V gene, CDR1 is LNHDA and CDR2 is SQIVND (reference sequence). V was trimmed by 10 bases and J by 5 bases, leaving 21 bases between them. The CDR3 length is 14 residues.

The V and J genes are TRBV29-1 and TRBJ2-3; D perhaps matches TRBD1 (5 bases). This CDR3 contains 16 residues. The V end lost 0 bases, the J end lost 3 bases, and 16 bases lay between the germline ends. Looked up from germline, CDR1 is SQVTM and CDR2 is ANQGSEA. The CDR3 spells CSVEDRKGRPTDTQYF. The CDR3 nucleotides read TGCAGCGTTGAAGATCGTAAGGGGCGCCCTACAGATACGCAGTATTTT.

V gene TRBV5-4 combines with J gene TRBJ1-1; perhaps TRBD1 as D (6 bases). Germline CDR1 SGHNT, CDR2 YYREEE (reference sequence). The CDR3 sequence is 14 residues long. Trimming shortened V by 4 bases and J by 5 bases, and 15 bases separated the two germline ends. DNA for the CDR3: TGTGCCAGCAGCCCATGGGAGGGGGGGACTGAAGCTTTCTTT. Translating gives CASSPWEGGTEAFF.

This clone was seen a single time. The chain couples TRBV7-9 to TRBJ2-5; the D is unclear. The CDR3 contains 13 residues. Looked up from germline, CDR1 is SEHNR and CDR2 is FQNEAQ (reference sequence). V lost 2 bases and J lost 2, with 6 bases in between. The CDR3 nucleotides read TGTGCCAGCAGCTTACGGCAACAAGAGACCCAGTACTTC. This encodes CASSLRQQETQYF.

The chain combines TRBV28 with TRBJ1-2; possibly TRBD1 for D (5 bases). Germline values: CDR1 MDHEN, CDR2 SYDVKM. This CDR3 has 15 residues. V lost 6 bases, J lost 4 bases, and 18 bases lay in between. The CDR3 region is CASSSFPTVSYGYTF. The CDR3 DNA reads as TGTGCCAGCAGCTCATTCCCGACAGTCAGCTATGGCTACACCTTC.

CDR3 protein: CASGRLTLVSTDTQYF. For the CDR3, the DNA is TGTGCCAGCGGCCGGCTAACCTTAGTTAGCACAGATACGCAGTATTTT. The chain links TRBV7-2 to TRBJ2-3, with D unresolved. The germline V and J ends were trimmed by 8 bases and 0 bases, with 18 bases remaining between them. The CDR3 totals 16 residues. Germline V lookup: CDR1 SGHTA, CDR2 FQGNSA. The full variable domain, completed using reference TRBV7-2 and TRBJ2-3, is GAGVSQSPSNKVTEKGKDVELRCDPISGHTALYWYRQSLGQGLEFLIYFQGNSAPDKSGLPSDRFSAERTGGSVSTLTIQRTQQEDSAVYLCASGRLTLVSTDTQYFGPGTRLTVL.

J is TRBJ1-5 and V is TRBV27; D is unclear. The CDR3 extends over 14 amino acids. With 5 bases removed from V and 1 base from J, the gap between germline ends came to 9 bases. The germline CDR1 and CDR2 sequences are MNHEY and SMNVEV (reference sequence). The CDR3 loop reads CASSTLGSNQPQHF. CDR3 nucleotide sequence: TGTGCCAGCAGTACCCTAGGAAGCAATCAGCCCCAGCATTTT.

The rearrangement uses TRBV13 and TRBJ2-3, with 8 nucleotides matching TRBD2. V was pared by 5 bases and J by 4 bases, with 11 bases of the junction left unmatched. The CDR3 spans 16 residues. Germline CDR1 PRHDT, CDR2 FYEKMQ (reference sequence). This chain's CDR3 is CASSRGLVGFADTQYF. The CDR3 DNA follows: TGTGCCAGCAGCCGGGGACTAGTCGGTTTCGCAGATACGCAGTATTTT.

In DNA form, the CDR3 reads TGTGCCAGCTCACCACGGAGACAGGGGGGATTGGAGAATGAGCAGTTCTTC. Translating gives CASSPRRQGGLENEQFF. The J gene is TRBJ2-1, the V gene TRBV18, with 9 positions matching TRBD1. The CDR3 spans 17 residues. After removal of 1 base from V and 7 bases from J, the junction contained 11 bases not matched to a gene. CDR1 is KGHSH and CDR2 is LQKENI in the germline V gene.

The chain links TRBV5-6 to TRBJ2-1; 7 bases agree with TRBD2. The CDR3 loop spans 15 amino acids. The germline gives CDR1 SGHDT, CDR2 YYEEEE. The ends lost 2 bases at V and 6 bases at J; junction bases unmatched: 8. CDR3 protein: CASSLPPSGGNEQFF. CDR3 coding DNA: TGTGCCAGCAGCTTACCTCCTAGCGGTGGCAATGAGCAGTTCTTC.

This clone appeared once. This chain uses TRBV7-2 with TRBJ2-1; D perhaps matches TRBD1 (6 bases). Germline V gives CDR1 SGHTA, CDR2 FQGNSA. V lost 6 bases to trimming and J lost 0 bases, with 15 bases between them. The CDR3 extends over 16 amino acids. Here the CDR3 reads CASSWGPYRSYNEQFF. DNA of the CDR3: TGTGCCAGCAGTTGGGGGCCCTATCGCTCCTACAATGAGCAGTTCTTC.

The CDR3 reads CASMGQGDYGYTF. As DNA, the CDR3 is TGTGCCAGCATGGGACAGGGTGACTATGGCTACACCTTC. This sequence joins TRBV2 and TRBJ1-2; 9 nucleotides align to TRBD1. This CDR3 region has 13 residues. V was pared by 7 bases and J by 3 bases, with 3 bases of the junction left unmatched. Per germline, CDR1 SNHLY and CDR2 FYNNEI. Variable domain in full (rest from reference TRBV2 and TRBJ1-2): EPEVTQTPSHQVTQMGQEVILRCVPISNHLYFYWYRQILGQKVEFLVSFYNNEISEKSEIFDDQFSVERPDGSNFTLKIRSTKLEDSAMYFCASMGQGDYGYTFGSGTRLTVV.

This rearrangement joins TRBV28 to TRBJ2-7; no clear D gene. This CDR3 has 14 amino acids. CDR1 is MDHEN, CDR2 SYDVKM, per germline. Trimming stripped 3 bases from V and 0 bases from J, with 9 bases between. The CDR3 DNA reads TGTGCCAGCAGTTTGGTACTTATCTCCTACGAGCAGTACTTC. As protein: CASSLVLISYEQYF.

J is TRBJ2-3 and V is TRBV9; TRBD1 agrees at 8 bases. Looked up from germline, CDR1 is SGDLS and CDR2 is YYNGEE. V was pared by 0 bases and J by 2 bases, with 5 bases of the junction left unmatched. The CDR3 has 16 residues. The CDR3 is CASSVVGTGITDTQYF. Written as DNA, the CDR3 is TGTGCCAGCAGCGTAGTTGGGACAGGAATCACAGATACGCAGTATTTT.

This clone appeared a few times. The rearrangement uses TRBV10-1 and TRBJ1-1; D remains ambiguous. V was cut by 3 bases and J by 3 bases, with 8 bases left in between. Germline values: CDR1 WNHNN, CDR2 SYGVQD (reference sequence). This CDR3 region has 13 residues. The CDR3 region is CASSELSYTEAFF. CDR3 nucleotide sequence: TGCGCCAGCAGTGAACTTTCGTACACTGAAGCTTTCTTT.

The chain has TRBV27 and TRBJ2-5; unclear D gene. CDR3 length: 13 amino acids. Deletions cut 1 base from V and 5 bases from J, with 8 bases between. Germline CDR1 reads MNHEY; CDR2 reads SMNVEV (reference sequence). In nucleotides, the CDR3 is TGTGCCAGCAGTTTATGGATCGGGGAGACCCAGTACTTC. Residues: CASSLWIGETQYF.

V usage is TRBV5-1 and J usage is TRBJ2-7; 7 bases are a match to TRBD2. The germline V gene has CDR1 SGHRS and CDR2 YFSETQ. The CDR3 runs 15 residues. J lost 1 base, V lost 4 bases, and 8 bases had no gene match. The CDR3 spells CASSAGVWLSYEQYF. In nucleotides, the CDR3 is TGCGCCAGCAGCGCGGGGGTATGGTTGTCCTACGAGCAGTACTTC.

Points on this clone: Other DNA sequences in the same sample also yield this CDR3. The chain joins TRBV27 to TRBJ1-5; 7 bases fit TRBD1. Germline CDR1 reads MNHEY; CDR2 reads SMNVEV (reference sequence). The CDR3 sequence is 15 residues long. Trimming cost V 2 bases and J 3 bases; bases outside gene matches: 4. In DNA form, the CDR3 reads TGTGCCAGCAGTTTAAGCAGGGGGTTCAATCAGCCCCAGCATTTT. It is translated as CASSLSRGFNQPQHF.

This chain joins TRBV2 and TRBJ2-3; 9 positions match TRBD2. J gave up 0 bases and V 10 bases, and 5 bases lay outside the gene matches. This CDR3 has 14 amino acids. Germline V gene lookup returns CDR1 SNHLY and CDR2 FYNNEI. The CDR3 is CAILSGRSTDTQYF. The CDR3 DNA follows: TGTGCCATCCTCAGCGGGAGGAGCACAGATACGCAGTATTTT.

The chain uses TRBV5-1 and TRBJ1-1, with TRBD1 as a possible D gene (6 bases). Germline V gene sequence: CDR1 SGHRS, CDR2 YFSETQ. The V and J ends lost 0 bases and 12 bases respectively, with 24 bases between them. The CDR3 covers 16 residues. CDR3 nucleotide sequence: TGCGCCAGCAGCTTGGCCAGGGGAAGGGACGGAGGAGTAACTTTCTTT. This gives the protein CASSLARGRDGGVTFF.

The chain combines TRBV15 with TRBJ1-2; possible D gene TRBD1, 6 bases. With 6 bases removed from V and 8 bases from J, the gap between germline ends came to 13 bases. Germline V gene lookup returns CDR1 LNHNV and CDR2 YYDKDF (reference sequence). CDR3 length: 12 residues. The CDR3: CATSGRGTGYTF. For the CDR3, the DNA is TGTGCCACCAGTGGCAGGGGCACAGGCTACACCTTC.